This T cell receptor beta chain stems from a study of CD8+ T cells in alopecia areata. Whole-study context: Twice daily, treated patients received 5 to 10 mg of oral tofacitinib. Patients remained on tofacitinib for 6 to 18 months and then went 6 months without it.

Study results and limitations: Especially in alopecia totalis/universalis, lesional scalp showed greater clonality than normal scalp did.

Samples from alopecia areata patients were lesional scalp punch biopsies and peripheral blood. The sequencing template was cDNA reverse transcribed from extracted RNA. Using immunoSEQ multiplex PCR, the repertoire was profiled, and TCRdb retains in-frame clones only, with some absent. In the table there are more than 11,000 clones, approximately 61% of which are singletons. In regard to this clone: Its specificity is not known.

CDR3 length equals 13 residues. V was clipped by 6 bases and J by 0 bases, with 8 bases between them. Germline V gene lookup returns CDR1 MNHEY and CDR2 SVGAGI. The sequenced sample was skin, obtained at week 0. This TCR was recovered from a human donor with alopecia areata. This chain joins TRBV6-5 and TRBJ2-5; either TRBD1 or TRBD2 may supply D (6 bases each). The CDR3 bases are TGTGCCAGCAGAGGGGGGCACCAAGAGACCCAGTACTTC. As protein: CASRGGHQETQYF.